This T cell receptor beta chain was captured in a study of shared clonotypes between healthy human individuals. This CDR3 comprises 15 residues. V was trimmed by 1 base and J by 5 bases, leaving 12 bases between them. Germline assignment: CDR1 SGHAT and CDR2 FQNNGV. Overall study results and limits: Memory subsets generally showed smaller estimated richness than naive subsets did.

As concerns this clone: The antigen is unknown.

Method: immunoSEQ multiplex PCR; TCRdb's copy keeps in-frame clones and lacks some. The sample contains under 2.5 million clones, 85% to 95% of which appear only once. The chain links TRBV11-2 to TRBJ2-1, with D possibly matching TRBD1 (6 bases). This TCR was recovered from a man between 18 and 35 years old in good health. Some clones in this sample may be carry-over from other donors' samples. The sample consisted of naive CD4+ T cells from PBMCs. As to subset: CD45RA+ positively selected. The CDR3 protein is CASSLVGHINNEQFF. The CDR3 nucleotides are TGTGCCAGCAGCTTAGTGGGACACATAAACAATGAGCAGTTCTTC.